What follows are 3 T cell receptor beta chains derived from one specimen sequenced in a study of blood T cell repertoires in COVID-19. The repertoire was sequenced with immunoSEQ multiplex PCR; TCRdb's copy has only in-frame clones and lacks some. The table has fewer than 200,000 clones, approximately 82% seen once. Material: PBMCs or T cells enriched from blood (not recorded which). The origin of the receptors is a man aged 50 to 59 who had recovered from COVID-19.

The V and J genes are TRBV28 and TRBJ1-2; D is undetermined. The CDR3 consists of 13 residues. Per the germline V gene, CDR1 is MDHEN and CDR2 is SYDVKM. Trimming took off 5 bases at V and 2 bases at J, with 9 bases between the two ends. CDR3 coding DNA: TGTGCCAGCAGTACACAGATAAACTATGGCTACACCTTC. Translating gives CASSTQINYGYTF.

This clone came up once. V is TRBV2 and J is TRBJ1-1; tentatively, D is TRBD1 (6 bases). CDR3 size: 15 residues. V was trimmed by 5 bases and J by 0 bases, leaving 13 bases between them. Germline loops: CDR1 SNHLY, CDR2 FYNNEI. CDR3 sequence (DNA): TGTGCCAGCAGTCAACAGGGCCGATTGAACACTGAAGCTTTCTTT. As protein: CASSQQGRLNTEAFF.

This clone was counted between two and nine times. The CDR3 DNA sequence: TGTGCCACCAGTGATCCGACCGGGACTAGCGGGGGGGGACCGAACACCGGGGAGCTGTTTTTT. It codes for CATSDPTGTSGGGPNTGELFF. The rearrangement uses TRBV24-1 and TRBJ2-2; 16 nucleotides agree with TRBD2. Germline V gene lookup returns CDR1 KGHDR and CDR2 SFDVKD. V shed 3 bases and J 0 bases; nucleotides not matched to a gene: 9. The CDR3 contains 21 residues.